This T cell receptor (beta chain) derives from a study of identical twins. Concerning this clonotype: Its antigen remains unknown.

General observations from the study: Potential partial confounding of zero-insertion analyses by invariant MAIT and iNKT cells was noted.

All donors were healthy Caucasians. cDNA molecules carried unique molecular identifiers, and template switching added a universal primer site. TCRdb re-analysed the 5' RACE reads in MiXCR, keeping a single row per CDR3 protein. This table holds roughly 570,000 distinct CDR3 sequences, approximately 10% found once. The V gene end was trimmed by 1 base and the J gene end by 2 bases; junction bases not matched to a gene: 4. The CDR3 is made up of 14 amino acids. Germline V gives CDR1 DFQATT, CDR2 SNEGSKA (reference sequence). The same sample was also used in a study of yellow fever vaccine responses in identical twins.

The chain is built from TRBV20-1 and TRBJ1-1; 7 nucleotides align to TRBD1. The clonotype comes from a young woman in good health. Sequencing was performed on PBMCs. The CDR3 region has the DNA TGCAGTGCTAGAGCACAGGGGACTAACACTGAAGCTTTCTTT. Translating gives CSARAQGTNTEAFF.